The TCR beta chain described here comes from a study of beta chain features in type 1 diabetes. This clone appeared a few times. Its target is not known. The CDR3 contains 15 residues. The germline gives CDR1 SGHRS, CDR2 YFSETQ. Trimming stripped 4 bases from V and 0 bases from J, with 12 bases between. Whole-study findings and limits: The cDNA sequencing approach could over-represent high-TCR-expressing cells. Among type 1 diabetes patients, VDJ junctions had fewer insertions and more deletions. Healthy donors had naive, central memory and Treg TCRB repertoires that appeared less similar than those seen among patients.

The entirety of the isolated RNA underwent reverse transcription, so expressed TCRB transcripts were sequenced. Regulatory, naive and central memory T cell samples averaged roughly 4 million reads. Clones were sequenced by immunoSEQ multiplex PCR, and TCRdb holds only the in-frame ones, with some missing. The table lists 250,000 to 400,000 clones, 12% to 15% of them singletons. Material for sequencing was central memory CD4+ T cells from blood. The receptor was derived from a man aged 25-40 years in good health. The genes are TRBV5-1 and TRBJ2-3; D is perhaps TRBD1 (5 bases). CDR3 residues: CASSVQVTSTDTQYF. Written as DNA, the CDR3 is TGCGCCAGCAGCGTACAGGTCACTAGCACAGATACGCAGTATTTT. The full variable domain, with the rest looked up from reference TRBV5-1 and TRBJ2-3, is KAGVTQTPRYLIKTRGQQVTLSCSPISGHRSVSWYQQTPGQGLQFLFEYFSETQRNKGNFPGRFSGRQFSNSRSEMNVSTLELGDSALYLCASSVQVTSTDTQYFGPGTRLTVL.